These 2 T cell receptor beta chains share one sample of origin, sequenced in a study of breast tumors, draining lymph nodes, adjacent tissues. In TCRdb, the multiplex PCR reads were re-called with MiXCR into one record per CDR3 protein. Altogether about 300,000 distinct CDR3 sequences are present, 30% to 35% being singletons, with the ten largest covering more than 0.85%. The lymph nodes were axillary draining lymph nodes from breast cancer patients. Specimen: axillary lymph node tissue. These receptors were taken from a female donor with breast cancer. Some clones in this sample may be carry-over from other donors' samples.

Remarks on this clonotype: This clone may be a read error of a much larger clone one base away. The chain recombines TRBV19 with TRBJ2-5, with D perhaps TRBD2 (7 bases). In germline, CDR1 is LNHDA, CDR2 SQIVND (reference sequence). V was trimmed by 5 bases and J by 1 base, leaving 14 bases between them. CDR3 length equals 15 residues. The DNA of the CDR3 is TGTGCCAGTAGTGTGGGGGGGCGGGCCCAAGAGACCCAGTACTTC. Translating it yields CASSVGGRAQETQYF.

Many counts were recorded for this clonotype. This sequence joins TRBV2 and TRBJ2-1; 8 nucleotides agree with TRBD2. The CDR3 spans 14 residues. V lost 6 bases and J lost 4; bases outside the gene matches: 5. The germline V gene encodes CDR1 SNHLY and CDR2 FYNNEI. The CDR3, as DNA: TGTGCCAGCAGAGGGACTAGTCTGTACAATGAGCAGTTCTTC. This gives the protein CASRGTSLYNEQFF.